The clone carrying this T cell receptor beta chain was counted a single time. These data originate in a study of blood T cell repertoires in COVID-19. Study overall: Samples representing acute and convalescent COVID-19 were sourced from the United States, Italy and Spain. T cells, B-cell-depleted T cells, or PBMCs supplied cDNA or gDNA.

J gave up 2 bases and V 0 bases, and 2 bases lay outside the gene matches. The CDR3 has 17 amino acids. Germline CDR1 LGHNA, CDR2 YSLEER. Authors' processing steps: Reference gene primer amplification gave nucleated cell count estimates. The assay was immunoSEQ multiplex PCR, and TCRdb's table has in-frame clones only and misses some. The V and J calls and clone size are taken from that table; D and trimming were inferred from the DNA. Here the sample spans roughly 25,000 clones, roughly nine tenths being singletons. The chain uses TRBV4-3 and TRBJ2-1; 12 positions agree with TRBD2. Sample: peripheral blood. The TCR was taken from a human donor in a cohort sampled during active COVID-19. CDR3 sequence: CASSQDLAGGPYNEQFF. The CDR3 DNA reads as TGCGCCAGCAGCCAAGACCTAGCGGGAGGGCCCTACAATGAGCAGTTCTTC.